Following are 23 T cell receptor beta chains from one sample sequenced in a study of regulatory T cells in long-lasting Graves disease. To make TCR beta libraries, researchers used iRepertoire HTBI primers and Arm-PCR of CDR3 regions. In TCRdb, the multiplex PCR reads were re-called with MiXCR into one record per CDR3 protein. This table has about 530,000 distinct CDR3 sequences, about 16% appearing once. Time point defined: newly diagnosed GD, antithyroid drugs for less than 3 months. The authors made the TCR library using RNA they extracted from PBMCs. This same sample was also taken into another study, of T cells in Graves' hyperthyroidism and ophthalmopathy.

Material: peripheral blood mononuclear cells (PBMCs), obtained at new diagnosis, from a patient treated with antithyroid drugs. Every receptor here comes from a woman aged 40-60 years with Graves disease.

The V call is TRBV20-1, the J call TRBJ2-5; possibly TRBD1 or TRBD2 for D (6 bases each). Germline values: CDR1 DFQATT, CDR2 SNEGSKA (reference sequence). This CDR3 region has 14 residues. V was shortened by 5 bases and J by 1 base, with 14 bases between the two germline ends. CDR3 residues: CSAALPGAQETQYF. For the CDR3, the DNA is TGCAGTGCTGCCCTGCCGGGGGCCCAAGAGACCCAGTACTTC.

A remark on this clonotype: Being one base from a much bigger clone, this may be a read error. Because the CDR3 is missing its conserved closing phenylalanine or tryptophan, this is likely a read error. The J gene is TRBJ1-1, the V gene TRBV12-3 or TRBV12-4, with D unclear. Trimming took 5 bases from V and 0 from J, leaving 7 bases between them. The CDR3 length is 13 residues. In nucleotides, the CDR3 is TGTGCCAGCAGTCTAGGACTGAACACTGAAGCTTTCCTT. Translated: CASSLGLNTEAFL.

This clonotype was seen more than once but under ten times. The CDR3 DNA reads TGCAGTGCCAGCCGGGGCCATAGCAATCAGCCCCAGCATTTT. Residues: CSASRGHSNQPQHF. V gene TRBV20-1 combines with J gene TRBJ1-5, with D possibly being TRBD1 (5 bases). The CDR3 is made up of 14 amino acids. The ends were cut back, 6 bases at V and 0 bases at J, with 12 bases in the middle. Germline V gene sequence: CDR1 DFQATT, CDR2 SNEGSKA (reference sequence).

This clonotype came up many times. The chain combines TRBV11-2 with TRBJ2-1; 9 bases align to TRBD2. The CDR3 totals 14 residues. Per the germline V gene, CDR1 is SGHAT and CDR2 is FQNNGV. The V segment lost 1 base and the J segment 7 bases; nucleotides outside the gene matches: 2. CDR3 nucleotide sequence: TGTGCCAGCAGCTTAGTGGCGGGGGGGAATGAGCAGTTCTTC. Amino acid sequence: CASSLVAGGNEQFF.

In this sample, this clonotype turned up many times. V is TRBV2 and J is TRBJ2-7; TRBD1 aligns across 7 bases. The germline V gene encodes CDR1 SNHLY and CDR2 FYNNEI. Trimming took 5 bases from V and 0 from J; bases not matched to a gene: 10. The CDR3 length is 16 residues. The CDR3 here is CASSLSTGISSYEQYF. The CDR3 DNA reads TGTGCCAGCAGTTTGTCGACAGGGATTAGCTCCTACGAGCAGTACTTC.

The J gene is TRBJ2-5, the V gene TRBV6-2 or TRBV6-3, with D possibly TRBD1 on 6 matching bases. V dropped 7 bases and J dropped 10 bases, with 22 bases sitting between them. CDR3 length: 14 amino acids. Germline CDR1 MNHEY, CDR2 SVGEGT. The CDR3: CASNTQGSGQGQYF. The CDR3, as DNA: TGTGCCAGCAACACACAGGGCTCGGGTCAGGGCCAGTACTTC.

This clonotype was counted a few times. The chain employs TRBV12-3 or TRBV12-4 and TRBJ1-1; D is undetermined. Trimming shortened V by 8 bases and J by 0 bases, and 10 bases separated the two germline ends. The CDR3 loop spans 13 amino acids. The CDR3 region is CASGGLLNTEAFF. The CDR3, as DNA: TGTGCCAGCGGTGGACTGCTGAACACTGAAGCTTTCTTT.

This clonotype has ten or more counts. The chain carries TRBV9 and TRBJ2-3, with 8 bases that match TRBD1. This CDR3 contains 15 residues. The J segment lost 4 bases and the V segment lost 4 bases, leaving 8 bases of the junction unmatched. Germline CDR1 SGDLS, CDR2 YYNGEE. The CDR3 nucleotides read TGTGCCAGCAGCACACAGACAGGGGAAGCAGATACGCAGTATTTT. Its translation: CASSTQTGEADTQYF.

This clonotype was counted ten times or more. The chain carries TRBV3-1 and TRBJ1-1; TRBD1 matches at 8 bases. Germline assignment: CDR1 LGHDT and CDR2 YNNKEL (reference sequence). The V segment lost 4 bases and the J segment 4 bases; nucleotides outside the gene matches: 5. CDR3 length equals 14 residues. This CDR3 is CASSRVTGGTEAFF. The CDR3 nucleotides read TGTGCCAGCAGCCGGGTTACAGGGGGCACTGAAGCTTTCTTT.

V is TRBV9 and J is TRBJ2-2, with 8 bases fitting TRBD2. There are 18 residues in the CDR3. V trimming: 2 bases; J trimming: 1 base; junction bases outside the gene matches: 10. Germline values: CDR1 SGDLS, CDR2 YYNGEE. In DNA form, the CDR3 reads TGTGCCAGCAGCGTTACGGATAGCGGGGATAAGAACACCGGGGAGCTGTTTTTT. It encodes CASSVTDSGDKNTGELFF.

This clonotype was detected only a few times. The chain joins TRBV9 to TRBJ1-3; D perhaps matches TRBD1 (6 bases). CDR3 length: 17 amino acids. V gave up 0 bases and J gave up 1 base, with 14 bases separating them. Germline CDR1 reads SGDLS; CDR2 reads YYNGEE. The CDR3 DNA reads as TGTGCCAGCAGCGTAGCCGGGACACGGACTTCTGGAAACACCATATATTTT. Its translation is CASSVAGTRTSGNTIYF.

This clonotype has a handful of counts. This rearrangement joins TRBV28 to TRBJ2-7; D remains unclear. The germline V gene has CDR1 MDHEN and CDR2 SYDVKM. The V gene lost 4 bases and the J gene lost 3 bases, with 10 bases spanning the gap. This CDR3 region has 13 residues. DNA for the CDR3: TGTGCCAGCAGTTCCGGGTCCTTCTACGAGCAGTACTTC. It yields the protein CASSSGSFYEQYF.

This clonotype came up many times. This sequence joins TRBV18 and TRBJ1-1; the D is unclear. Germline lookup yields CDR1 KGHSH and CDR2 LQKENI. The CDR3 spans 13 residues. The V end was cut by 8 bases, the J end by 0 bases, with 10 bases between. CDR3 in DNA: TGTGCCAGCAGTCCCTTATTGAACACTGAAGCTTTCTTT. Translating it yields CASSPLLNTEAFF.

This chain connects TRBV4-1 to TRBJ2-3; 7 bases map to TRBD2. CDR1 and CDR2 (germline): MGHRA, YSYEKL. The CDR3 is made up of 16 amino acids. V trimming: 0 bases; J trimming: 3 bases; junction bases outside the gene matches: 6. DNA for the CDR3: TGCGCCAGCAGCCAAGATCGGGCGGGGGAGACAGATACGCAGTATTTT. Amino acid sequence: CASSQDRAGETDTQYF.

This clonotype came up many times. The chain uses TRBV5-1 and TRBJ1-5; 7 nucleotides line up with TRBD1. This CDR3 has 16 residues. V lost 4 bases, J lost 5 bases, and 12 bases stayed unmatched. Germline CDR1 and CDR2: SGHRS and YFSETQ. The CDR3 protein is CASSPGQDLGHQPQHF. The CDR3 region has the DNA TGCGCCAGCAGCCCCGGACAGGACTTAGGGCATCAGCCCCAGCATTTT.

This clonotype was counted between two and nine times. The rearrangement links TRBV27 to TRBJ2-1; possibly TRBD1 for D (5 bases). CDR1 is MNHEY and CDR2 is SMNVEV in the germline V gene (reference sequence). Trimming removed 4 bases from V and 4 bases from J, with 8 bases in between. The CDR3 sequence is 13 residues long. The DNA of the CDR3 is TGTGCCAGCAGTTGGCCAGGGTACAATGAGCAGTTCTTC. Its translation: CASSWPGYNEQFF.

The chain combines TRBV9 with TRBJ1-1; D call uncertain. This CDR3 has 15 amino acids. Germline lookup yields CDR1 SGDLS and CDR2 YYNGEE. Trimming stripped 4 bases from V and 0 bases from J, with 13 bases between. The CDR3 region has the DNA TGTGCCAGCAGCATCCAACAAGCTGTGAACACTGAAGCTTTCTTT. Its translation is CASSIQQAVNTEAFF.

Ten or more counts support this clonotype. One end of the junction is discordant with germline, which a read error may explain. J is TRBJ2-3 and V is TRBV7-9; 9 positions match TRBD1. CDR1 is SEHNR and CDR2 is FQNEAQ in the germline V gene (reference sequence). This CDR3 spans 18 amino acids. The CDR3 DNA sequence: TGCGCCAGCAGCTTGTTCATGGGGACAGGGTGGGGCACAGATACGCAGTATTTT. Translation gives CASSLFMGTGWGTDTQYF.

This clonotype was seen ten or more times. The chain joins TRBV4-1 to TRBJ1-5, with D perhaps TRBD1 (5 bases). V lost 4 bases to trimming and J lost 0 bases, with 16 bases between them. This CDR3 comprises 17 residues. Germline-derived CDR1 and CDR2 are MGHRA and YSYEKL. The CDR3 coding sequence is TGCGCCAGCAGCCCCGGTTTCGGCAGGGATAGCAATCAGCCCCAGCATTTT. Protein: CASSPGFGRDSNQPQHF.

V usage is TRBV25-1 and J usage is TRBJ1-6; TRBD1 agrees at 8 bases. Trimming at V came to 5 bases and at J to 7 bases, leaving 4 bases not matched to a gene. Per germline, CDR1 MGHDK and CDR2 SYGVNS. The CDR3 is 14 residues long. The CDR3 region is CASSTTGGNSPLHF. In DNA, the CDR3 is TGTGCCAGCAGTACAACAGGGGGGAATTCACCCCTCCACTTT.

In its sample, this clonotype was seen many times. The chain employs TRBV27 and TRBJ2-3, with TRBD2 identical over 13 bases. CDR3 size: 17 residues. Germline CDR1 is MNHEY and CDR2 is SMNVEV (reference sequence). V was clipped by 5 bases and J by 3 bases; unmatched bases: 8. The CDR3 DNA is TGTGCCAGCAGTGACCTAACTAGCGGGGGGGAAACAGATACGCAGTATTTT. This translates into CASSDLTSGGETDTQYF.

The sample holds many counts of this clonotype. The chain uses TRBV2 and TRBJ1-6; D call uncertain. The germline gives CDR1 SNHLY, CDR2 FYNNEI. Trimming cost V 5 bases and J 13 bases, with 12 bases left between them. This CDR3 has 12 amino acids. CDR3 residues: CASSLYQSPLHF. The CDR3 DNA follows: TGTGCCAGCAGTCTTTACCAGTCGCCCCTCCACTTT. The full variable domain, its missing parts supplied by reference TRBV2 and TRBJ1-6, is EPEVTQTPSHQVTQMGQEVILRCVPISNHLYFYWYRQILGQKVEFLVSFYNNEISEKSEIFDDQFSVERPDGSNFTLKIRSTKLEDSAMYFCASSLYQSPLHFGNGTRLTVT.

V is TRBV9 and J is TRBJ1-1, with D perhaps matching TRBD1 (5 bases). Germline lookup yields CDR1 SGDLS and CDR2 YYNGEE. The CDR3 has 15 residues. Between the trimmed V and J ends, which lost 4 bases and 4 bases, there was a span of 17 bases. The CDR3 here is CASSHGAGPGTEAFF. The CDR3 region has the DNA TGTGCCAGCAGCCACGGGGCGGGACCTGGCACTGAAGCTTTCTTT. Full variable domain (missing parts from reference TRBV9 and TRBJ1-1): DSGVTQTPKHLITATGQRVTLRCSPRSGDLSVYWYQQSLDQGLQFLIQYYNGEERAKGNILERFSAQQFPDLHSELNLSSLELGDSALYFCASSHGAGPGTEAFFGQGTRLTVV.